This entry is about one T cell receptor beta chain. The data stem from a study of cytomegalovirus exposure and HLA in healthy donors. V was clipped by 5 bases and J by 3 bases, with 11 bases between them. Per germline, CDR1 MRHNA and CDR2 SNTAGT. The CDR3 totals 15 residues. In the PCR, 60 Vbeta and 13 Jbeta primers were used. The data were produced by immunoSEQ multiplex PCR, yet TCRdb's version contains in-frame clones alone and is incomplete. The sample lists about 140,000 clones, about 81% seen once, with more than 6.5% in the top ten. Source material: PBMCs. The clonotype originates from a man aged 25 to 45 in good health and CMV-seronegative. The V gene is TRBV6-4, the J gene TRBJ2-6; tentative D call: TRBD2 (6 bases). CDR3 coding DNA: TGTGCCAGCAGTCAAGGACTACGTGGGGCCAACGTCCTGACTTTC. Its translation is CASSQGLRGANVLTF.